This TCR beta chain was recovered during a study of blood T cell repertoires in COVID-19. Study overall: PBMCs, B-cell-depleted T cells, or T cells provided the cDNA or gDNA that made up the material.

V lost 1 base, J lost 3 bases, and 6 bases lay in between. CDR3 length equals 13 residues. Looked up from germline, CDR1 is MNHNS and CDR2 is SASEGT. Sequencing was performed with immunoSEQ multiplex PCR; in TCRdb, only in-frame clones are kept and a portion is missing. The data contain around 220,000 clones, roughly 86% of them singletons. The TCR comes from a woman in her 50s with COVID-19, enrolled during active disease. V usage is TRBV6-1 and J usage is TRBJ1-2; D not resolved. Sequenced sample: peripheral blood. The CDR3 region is CASSEGADYGYTF. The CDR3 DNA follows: TGTGCCAGCAGTGAAGGGGCAGACTATGGCTACACCTTC.